The 2 T cell receptor beta chains listed next were all sequenced from one sample in a study of T cell clones after liver transplantation. Clones were read by immunoSEQ multiplex PCR, and TCRdb kept only the in-frame ones, dropping some. Of tens of thousands of clones in the sample, 90% to 95% were seen once. The specimen was CD4+ T cells from blood, collected less than 28 months after liver transplant. The source of these receptors is a human patient who received a liver transplant. T cells may partly derive from the graft donor.

The chain employs TRBV29-1 and TRBJ2-3; no clear D gene. Germline CDR1 is SQVTM and CDR2 is ANQGSEA. Deletions cut 8 bases from V and 1 base from J, with 13 bases between. CDR3 length: 13 residues. The CDR3 region is CSQSDGGTDTQYF. For the CDR3, the DNA is TGCAGCCAAAGCGACGGAGGCACAGATACGCAGTATTTT.

In this sample, this clone turned up a few times. The chain uses TRBV5-1 and TRBJ1-3; a weak D match, TRBD1 (5 bases). V lost 4 bases, J lost 0 bases, and 11 bases lay in between. This CDR3 comprises 15 residues. The germline gives CDR1 SGHRS, CDR2 YFSETQ. This chain's CDR3 is CASSPDSTSGNTIYF. CDR3 DNA: TGCGCCAGCAGCCCTGACAGTACCTCTGGAAACACCATATATTTT.